Listed here are 13 T cell receptor beta chains from one sample, sequenced in a study of metastatic and nonmetastatic thyroid tumors. Every patient underwent thyroid surgery untreated. MiXCR was used by TCRdb to re-call the PCR reads. Of 75,000 to 100,000 clones detected, 12% appear once; the ten largest clones hold approximately 10%. Sequencing used blood. The receptors come from a female donor with papillary thyroid cancer or a benign thyroid nodule (not recorded which). Some clones in this sample may be carry-over from other donors' samples.

This clone has ten or more counts. The CDR3 bases are TGTGCCATCAGTGAGTTTGTAGCGGGAGCCGGTCAGTTCTTC. The encoded protein is CAISEFVAGAGQFF. The gene calls are TRBV10-3 and TRBJ2-1; TRBD2 matches 9 bases. With V trimmed by 1 base and J by 13 bases, 8 bases remained unmatched. Germline V CDR1 and CDR2: ENHRY, SYGVKD. This CDR3 is built from 14 residues.

This clone has a count of ten or more. The chain carries TRBV20-1 and TRBJ2-5; D unresolved. In germline, CDR1 is DFQATT, CDR2 SNEGSKA (reference sequence). V was cut by 3 bases and J by 1 base, with 9 bases left in between. There are 13 residues in the CDR3. CDR3 coding DNA: TGCAGTGCTAGGGCAGGTTTCCAAGAGACCCAGTACTTC. This translates into CSARAGFQETQYF.

This clone was seen ten or more times. This sequence joins TRBV15 and TRBJ2-3; perhaps D is TRBD1 or TRBD2 (7 bases each). CDR1 and CDR2 (germline): LNHNV, YYDKDF (reference sequence). V dropped 0 bases and J dropped 0 bases, with 19 bases sitting between them. The CDR3 is 19 amino acids. The CDR3 DNA follows: TGTGCCACCAGCAGAGATCTAGTGGGGGGGGGACAGAGCACAGATACGCAGTATTTT. Amino acid sequence: CATSRDLVGGGQSTDTQYF.

This clone was counted only a few times. One junction end does not reproduce the germline sequence, and a read error may be involved. The rearrangement links TRBV27 to TRBJ2-7; no reliable D call. The CDR3 contains 14 residues. Germline V gene lookup returns CDR1 MNHEY and CDR2 SMNVEV (reference sequence). For the CDR3, the DNA is TGTGCCAGCATTCCCGACCAGGTAAGGTACGATCAGTACTTC. As protein: CASIPDQVRYDQYF.

At least ten counts were recorded for this clone. The chain uses TRBV6-5 and TRBJ2-6, with D perhaps matching TRBD2 (5 bases). Deletions cut 1 base from V and 2 bases from J, with 12 bases between. Looked up from germline, CDR1 is MNHEY and CDR2 is SVGAGI. The CDR3 has 17 amino acids. The DNA of the CDR3 is TGTGCCAGCAGTTACTTCCTGGGAGTTCCTGGGGCCAACGTCCTGACTTTC. Encoded protein: CASSYFLGVPGANVLTF.

This clone was detected only a few times. This chain joins TRBV24-1 and TRBJ2-7; unclear D gene. This CDR3 is built from 14 residues. The V end was cut by 3 bases, the J end by 5 bases, with 13 bases between. CDR1 is KGHDR and CDR2 is SFDVKD in the germline V gene. DNA of the CDR3: TGTGCCACCAGTGATGTCCATCAAGGTCACGAGCAGTACTTC. Translated, it gives CATSDVHQGHEQYF.

CDR3 region: CASSQERKGTEAFF. For the CDR3, the DNA is TGTGCCAGCAGCCAAGAACGGAAGGGCACTGAAGCTTTCTTT. The chain couples TRBV14 to TRBJ1-1; D uncertain. The germline V and J ends were trimmed by 0 bases and 4 bases, with 9 bases remaining between them. This CDR3 spans 14 amino acids. Germline V gene sequence: CDR1 SGHDN, CDR2 FVKESK.

Details on this clone: Given a much more abundant clone one base away, this may be a read error. Other DNA sequences in the same sample also yield this CDR3. Here the CDR3 reads CSARGREGYSGELFF. CDR3 DNA sequence: TGCAGTGCTAGAGGTCGGGAGGGGTATAGCGGGGAGCTATTTTTT. This chain links TRBV20-1 with TRBJ2-2; 8 bases are a match to TRBD2. The CDR3 length is 15 residues. Germline assignment: CDR1 DFQATT and CDR2 SNEGSKA (reference sequence).

This clone appeared once. It is unclear where the CDR3 begins or ends on the DNA, so no DNA is shown, and the CDR3 is as TCRdb lists it. J is TRBJ2-2 and V is TRBV12-3 or TRBV12-4; the table's D call TRBD1 went unverified against the DNA. The CDR3 is 20 residues long, ends included. Here the CDR3 reads CASSLGYEQYFGPGTGELFF.

This clone was detected many times. Other DNA sequences within the sample encode an identical CDR3. V is TRBV19 and J is TRBJ2-7, with 8 bases identical to TRBD2. This CDR3 is 14 amino acids long. The ends lost 4 bases at V and 2 bases at J; junction bases unmatched: 4. Germline V gene data show CDR1 as LNHDA and CDR2 as SQIVND (reference sequence). As DNA, the CDR3 is TGTGCCAGTAGTACCGGGACTAGAACCTACGAGCAGTACTTC. Its protein product is CASSTGTRTYEQYF.

In this sample, this clone turned up many times. The chain couples TRBV5-1 to TRBJ1-1, with 7 bases lining up with TRBD1. Germline loops: CDR1 SGHRS, CDR2 YFSETQ. The CDR3 has 13 residues. V lost 6 bases to trimming and J lost 9 bases; unmatched junction nucleotides: 11. The CDR3 reads CASTRDREAKAFF. The CDR3 nucleotides are TGCGCCAGCACCAGAGACAGGGAGGCTAAAGCTTTCTTT.

Points on this clone: A much larger clone is a single base away; this may be a read error. This chain connects TRBV5-4 to TRBJ1-1; the D is unclear. The germline V gene encodes CDR1 SGHNT and CDR2 YYREEE (reference sequence). This CDR3 has 13 residues. Trimming stripped 3 bases from V and 3 bases from J, with 9 bases between. CDR3 sequence (DNA): TGTGCCAGCAGCTCGTACAGCTACACTGAAGCTTTCTTT. Translating gives CASSSYSYTEAFF.

This clone is termed medium-sized (0.01 to 0.1%). The V gene is TRBV27, the J gene TRBJ2-7; D may correspond to TRBD1 or TRBD2 (6 bases each). Deletions cut 5 bases from V and 7 bases from J, with 15 bases between. From germline, CDR1 is MNHEY and CDR2 SMNVEV (reference sequence). The CDR3 covers 13 residues. CDR3: CASSPAGHWEQYF. The CDR3, as DNA: TGTGCCAGCAGTCCCGCGGGACATTGGGAGCAGTACTTC.